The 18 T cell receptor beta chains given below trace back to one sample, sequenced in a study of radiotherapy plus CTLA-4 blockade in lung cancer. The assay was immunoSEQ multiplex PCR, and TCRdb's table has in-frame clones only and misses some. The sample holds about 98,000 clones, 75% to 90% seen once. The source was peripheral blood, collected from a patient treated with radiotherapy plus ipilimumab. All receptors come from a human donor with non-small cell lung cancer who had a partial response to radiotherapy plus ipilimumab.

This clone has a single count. CDR3: CAISVGTGSDRAFF. The CDR3, as DNA: TGTGCCATCAGTGTCGGGACAGGGAGTGATCGAGCTTTCTTT. This sequence joins TRBV10-3 and TRBJ1-1, with 9 bases aligning to TRBD1. Trimming removed 4 bases from V and 10 bases from J; junction bases left unmatched: 10. CDR1 and CDR2 from the germline V gene are ENHRY and SYGVKD. The CDR3 is made up of 14 amino acids.

The chain's CDR3 is CASSFGPRTQYF. The CDR3 DNA sequence: TGTGCCAGCAGCTTTGGGCCTCGGACCCAGTACTTC. The rearrangement uses TRBV7-9 and TRBJ2-5; D gene unclear. V was trimmed by 3 bases and J by 7 bases, leaving 9 bases between them. The CDR3 is 12 amino acids. CDR1 is SEHNR and CDR2 is FQNEAQ in the germline V gene (reference sequence). The entire variable domain, with the rest obtained from reference TRBV7-9 and TRBJ2-5, is as follows: DTGVSQNPRHKITKRGQNVTFRCDPISEHNRLYWYRQTLGQGPEFLTYFQNEAQLEKSRLLSDRFSAERPKGSFSTLEIQRTEQGDSAMYLCASSFGPRTQYFGPGTRLLVL.

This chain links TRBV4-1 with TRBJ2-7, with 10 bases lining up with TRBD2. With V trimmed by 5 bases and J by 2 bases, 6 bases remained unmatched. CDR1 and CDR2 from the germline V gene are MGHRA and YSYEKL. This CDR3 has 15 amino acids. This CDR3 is CASSTHGTSAYEQYF. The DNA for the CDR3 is TGCGCCAGCAGCACGCACGGGACTAGCGCCTACGAGCAGTACTTC.

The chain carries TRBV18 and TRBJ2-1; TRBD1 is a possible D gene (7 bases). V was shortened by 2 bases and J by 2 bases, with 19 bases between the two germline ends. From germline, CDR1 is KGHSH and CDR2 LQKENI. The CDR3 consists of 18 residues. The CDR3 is CASSPRLPGRGAYNEQFF. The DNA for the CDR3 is TGTGCCAGCTCACCAAGGTTACCAGGCAGGGGGGCCTACAATGAGCAGTTCTTC.

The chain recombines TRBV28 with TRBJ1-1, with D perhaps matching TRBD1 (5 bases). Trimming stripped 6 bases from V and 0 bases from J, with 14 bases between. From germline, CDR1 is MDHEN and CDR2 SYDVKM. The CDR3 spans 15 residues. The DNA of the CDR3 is TGTGCCAGCAGCTCCCCTGGGGACTTGAACACTGAAGCTTTCTTT. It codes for CASSSPGDLNTEAFF.

The CDR3 region has the DNA TGTGCCTGGAGGGAGCGGGGCCGGAGGGGGAACACCATATATTTT. Residues: CAWRERGRRGNTIYF. The chain combines TRBV30 with TRBJ1-3, with D possibly TRBD1 on 6 matching bases. V was cut by 3 bases and J by 7 bases, with 19 bases left in between. CDR1 is GTSNPN and CDR2 is SVGIG in the germline V gene (reference sequence). The CDR3 is made up of 15 amino acids.

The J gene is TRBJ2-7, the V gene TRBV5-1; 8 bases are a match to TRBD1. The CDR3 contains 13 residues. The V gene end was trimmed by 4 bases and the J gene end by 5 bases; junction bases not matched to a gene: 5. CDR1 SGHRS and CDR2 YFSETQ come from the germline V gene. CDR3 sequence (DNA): TGCGCCAGCAGCCAAGGACAGGGACACGAGCAGTACTTC. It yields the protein CASSQGQGHEQYF. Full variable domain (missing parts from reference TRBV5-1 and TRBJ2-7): KAGVTQTPRYLIKTRGQQVTLSCSPISGHRSVSWYQQTPGQGLQFLFEYFSETQRNKGNFPGRFSGRQFSNSRSEMNVSTLELGDSALYLCASSQGQGHEQYFGPGTRLTVT.

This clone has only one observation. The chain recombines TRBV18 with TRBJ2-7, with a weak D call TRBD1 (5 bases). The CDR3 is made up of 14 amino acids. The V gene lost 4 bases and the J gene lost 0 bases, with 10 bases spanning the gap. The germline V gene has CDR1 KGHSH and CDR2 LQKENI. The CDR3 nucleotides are TGTGCCAGCTCACTACTGACAGCCTCCTACGAGCAGTACTTC. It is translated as CASSLLTASYEQYF.

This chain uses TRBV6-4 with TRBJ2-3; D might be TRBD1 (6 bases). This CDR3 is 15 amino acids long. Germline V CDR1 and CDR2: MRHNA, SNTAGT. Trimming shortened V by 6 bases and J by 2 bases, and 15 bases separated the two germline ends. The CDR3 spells CASRATGYTTDTQYF. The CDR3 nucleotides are TGTGCCAGCAGAGCGACAGGCTATACCACAGATACGCAGTATTTT.

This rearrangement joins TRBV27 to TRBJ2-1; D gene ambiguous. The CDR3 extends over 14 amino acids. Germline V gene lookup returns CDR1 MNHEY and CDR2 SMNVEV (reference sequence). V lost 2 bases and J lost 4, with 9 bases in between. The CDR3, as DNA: TGTGCCAGCAGTTTACGGGTGCCTTACAATGAGCAGTTCTTC. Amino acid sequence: CASSLRVPYNEQFF.

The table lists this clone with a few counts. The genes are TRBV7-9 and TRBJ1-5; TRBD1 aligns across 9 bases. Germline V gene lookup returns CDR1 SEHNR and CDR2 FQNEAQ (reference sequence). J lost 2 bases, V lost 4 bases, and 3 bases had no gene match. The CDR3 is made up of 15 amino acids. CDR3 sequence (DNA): TGTGCCAGCAGCTCGGGGGACAGGGGCAATCAGCCCCAGCATTTT. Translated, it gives CASSSGDRGNQPQHF.

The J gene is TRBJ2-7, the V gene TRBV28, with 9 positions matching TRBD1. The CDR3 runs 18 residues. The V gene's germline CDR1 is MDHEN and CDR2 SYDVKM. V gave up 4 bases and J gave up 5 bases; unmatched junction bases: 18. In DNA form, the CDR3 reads TGTGCCAGCAGTTCGCCCCGCCTCGGAGACAGGGGGGGAGACGAGCAGTACTTC. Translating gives CASSSPRLGDRGGDEQYF.

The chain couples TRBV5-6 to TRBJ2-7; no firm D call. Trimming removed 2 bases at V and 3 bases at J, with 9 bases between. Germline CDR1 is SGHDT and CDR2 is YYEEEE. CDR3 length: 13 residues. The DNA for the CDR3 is TGTGCCAGCAGCTTTAACAGATACTACGAGCAGTACTTC. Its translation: CASSFNRYYEQYF.

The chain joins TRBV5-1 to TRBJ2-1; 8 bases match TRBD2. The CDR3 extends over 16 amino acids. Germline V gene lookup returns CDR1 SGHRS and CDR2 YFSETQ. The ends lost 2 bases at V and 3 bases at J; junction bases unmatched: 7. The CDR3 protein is CASSFQAGGLYNEQFF. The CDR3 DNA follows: TGCGCCAGCAGCTTCCAGGCGGGAGGACTCTACAATGAGCAGTTCTTC.

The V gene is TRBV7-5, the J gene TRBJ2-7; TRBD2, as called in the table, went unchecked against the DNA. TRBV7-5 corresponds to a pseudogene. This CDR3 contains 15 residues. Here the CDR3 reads CVRSSPFAAHYEQYF. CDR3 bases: TGTGTCAGAAGCTCACCATTTGCGGCCCACTACGAGCAGTACTTC.

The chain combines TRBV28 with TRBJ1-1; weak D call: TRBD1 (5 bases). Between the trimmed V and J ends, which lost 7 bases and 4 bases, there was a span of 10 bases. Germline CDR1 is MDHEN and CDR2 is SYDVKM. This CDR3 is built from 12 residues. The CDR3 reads CASTQGVTEAFF. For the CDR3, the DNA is TGTGCCAGCACCCAAGGGGTCACTGAAGCTTTCTTT. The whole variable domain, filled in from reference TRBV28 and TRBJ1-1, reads DVKVTQSSRYLVKRTGEKVFLECVQDMDHENMFWYRQDPGLGLRLIYFSYDVKMKEKGDIPEGYSVSREKKERFSLILESASTNQTSMYLCASTQGVTEAFFGQGTRLTVV.

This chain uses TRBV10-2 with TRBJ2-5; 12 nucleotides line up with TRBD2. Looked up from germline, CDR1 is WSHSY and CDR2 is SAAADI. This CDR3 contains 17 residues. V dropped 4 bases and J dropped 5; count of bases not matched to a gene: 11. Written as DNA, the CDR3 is TGCGCCAGCAGTGGTTCCAGACTAGCGGGAGAGACGGAGACCCAGTACTTC. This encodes CASSGSRLAGETETQYF.

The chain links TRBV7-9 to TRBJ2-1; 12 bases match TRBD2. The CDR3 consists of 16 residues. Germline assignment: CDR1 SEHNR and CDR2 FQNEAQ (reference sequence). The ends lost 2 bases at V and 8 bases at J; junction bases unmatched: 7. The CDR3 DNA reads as TGTGCCAGCAGCTTACTCCTAGCGGGAGGGCCAGATGAGCAGTTCTTC. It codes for CASSLLLAGGPDEQFF.